This TCR beta chain originates from a study of cytomegalovirus exposure and HLA in healthy donors. General study results and limits: In all likelihood, a cluster of highly shared sequence variants was a sequencing artifact.

With respect to this clone: Its specificity is not known.

Both 60 Vbeta primers and 13 Jbeta primers went into the PCR. Assay: immunoSEQ multiplex PCR; the TCRdb copy retains only in-frame clones and omits some. The repertoire has approximately 160,000 clones, around 85% of them found once; the top ten carry roughly 2%. The length of the CDR3 is 15 residues. With 4 bases clipped from V and 5 bases from J, the junction kept 7 bases outside the gene matches. CDR1 is SGHAT and CDR2 is FQDESV in the germline V gene (reference sequence). This TCR came from a human donor in good health. What was sequenced was PBMCs. V usage is TRBV11-1 and J usage is TRBJ2-5; 10 nucleotides align to TRBD1. The CDR3, as DNA: TGTGCCAGCAGCTGGGACAGGGGAGGAATTGAGACCCAGTACTTC. Its protein product is CASSWDRGGIETQYF.